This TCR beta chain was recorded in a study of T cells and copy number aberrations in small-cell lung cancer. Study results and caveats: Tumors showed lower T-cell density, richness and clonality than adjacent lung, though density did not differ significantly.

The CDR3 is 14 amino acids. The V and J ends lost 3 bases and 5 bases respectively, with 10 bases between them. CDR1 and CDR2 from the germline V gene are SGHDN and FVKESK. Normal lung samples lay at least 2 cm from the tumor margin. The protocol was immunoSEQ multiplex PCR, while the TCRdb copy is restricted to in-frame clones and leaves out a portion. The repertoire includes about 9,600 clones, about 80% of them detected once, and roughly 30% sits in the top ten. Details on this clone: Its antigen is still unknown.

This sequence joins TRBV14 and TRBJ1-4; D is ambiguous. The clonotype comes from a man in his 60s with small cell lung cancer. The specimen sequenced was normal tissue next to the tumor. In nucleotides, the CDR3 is TGTGCCAGCAGCCATAGAAGGTTGAATGAAAAACTGTTTTTT. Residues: CASSHRRLNEKLFF.